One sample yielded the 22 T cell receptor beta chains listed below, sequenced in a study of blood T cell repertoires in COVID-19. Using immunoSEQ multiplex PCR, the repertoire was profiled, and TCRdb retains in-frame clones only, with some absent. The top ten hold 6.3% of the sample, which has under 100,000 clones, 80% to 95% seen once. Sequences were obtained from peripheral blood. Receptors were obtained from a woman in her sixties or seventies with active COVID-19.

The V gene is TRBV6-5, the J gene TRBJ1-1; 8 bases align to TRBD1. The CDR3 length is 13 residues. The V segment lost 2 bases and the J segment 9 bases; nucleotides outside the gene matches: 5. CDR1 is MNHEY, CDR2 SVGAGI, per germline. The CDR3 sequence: CASSYRQGMKAFF. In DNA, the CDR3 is TGTGCCAGCAGTTACCGACAGGGGATGAAAGCTTTCTTT.

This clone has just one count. The CDR3 DNA sequence: TGTGCCAGCAGGCCAAGGGACAGTAACTATGGCTACACCTTC. The encoded protein is CASRPRDSNYGYTF. The chain has TRBV27 and TRBJ1-2; 7 nucleotides line up with TRBD1. Germline V gene lookup returns CDR1 MNHEY and CDR2 SMNVEV (reference sequence). The J segment lost 1 base and the V segment lost 6 bases, leaving 5 bases of the junction unmatched. This CDR3 comprises 14 residues.

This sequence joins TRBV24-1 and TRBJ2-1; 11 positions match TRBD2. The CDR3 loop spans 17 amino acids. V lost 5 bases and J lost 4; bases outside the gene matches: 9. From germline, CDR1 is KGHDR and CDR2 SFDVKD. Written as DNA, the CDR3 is TGTGCCACCAGTGGAGTAACCGGGACTAGCGGATACAATGAGCAGTTCTTC. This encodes CATSGVTGTSGYNEQFF.

CDR3 DNA sequence: TGCGCCAGCAGCTTGGTCGCAGATACGCAGTATTTT. This sequence encodes CASSLVADTQYF. The chain recombines TRBV5-1 with TRBJ2-3, with D hard to call. V lost 0 bases, J lost 4 bases, and 3 bases lay in between. CDR1 and CDR2 (germline): SGHRS, YFSETQ. The CDR3 totals 12 residues.

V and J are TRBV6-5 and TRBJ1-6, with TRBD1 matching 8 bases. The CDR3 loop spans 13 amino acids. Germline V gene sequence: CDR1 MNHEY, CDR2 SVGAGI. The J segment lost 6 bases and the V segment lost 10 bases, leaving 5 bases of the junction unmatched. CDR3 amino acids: CATRTGGNSPLHF. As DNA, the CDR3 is TGTGCCACCCGCACAGGGGGTAATTCACCCCTCCACTTT.

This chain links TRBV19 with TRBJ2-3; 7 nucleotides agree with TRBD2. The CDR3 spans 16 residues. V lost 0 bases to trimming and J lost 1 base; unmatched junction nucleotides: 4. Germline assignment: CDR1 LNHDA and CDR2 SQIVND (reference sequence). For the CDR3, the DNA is TGTGCCAGTAGTATAGAAGGGAGGGGTCGCACAGATACGCAGTATTTT. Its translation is CASSIEGRGRTDTQYF. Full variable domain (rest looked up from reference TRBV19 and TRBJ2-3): DGGITQSPKYLFRKEGQNVTLSCEQNLNHDAMYWYRQDPGQGLRLIYYSQIVNDFQKGDIAEGYSVSREKKESFPLTVTSAQKNPTAFYLCASSIEGRGRTDTQYFGPGTRLTVL.

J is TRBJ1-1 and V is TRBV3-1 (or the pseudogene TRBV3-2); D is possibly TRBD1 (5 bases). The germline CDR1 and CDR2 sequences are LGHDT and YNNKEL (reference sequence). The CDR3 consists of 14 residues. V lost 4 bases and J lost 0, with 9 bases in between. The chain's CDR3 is CASSPRQMNTEAFF. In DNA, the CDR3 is TGTGCCAGCAGCCCGAGACAGATGAACACTGAAGCTTTCTTT.

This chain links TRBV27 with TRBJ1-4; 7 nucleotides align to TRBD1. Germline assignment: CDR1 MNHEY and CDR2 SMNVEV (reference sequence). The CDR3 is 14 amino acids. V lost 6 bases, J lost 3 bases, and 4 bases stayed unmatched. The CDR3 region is CASRRGTANEKLFF. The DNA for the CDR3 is TGTGCCAGCAGGCGAGGGACAGCTAATGAAAAACTGTTTTTT.

The CDR3 bases are TGTGCCTGGAGAACAACAGGGGTTGGCGAGCAGTACTTC. As protein: CAWRTTGVGEQYF. The rearrangement joins TRBV30 to TRBJ2-7; 7 positions agree with TRBD1. CDR3 length equals 13 residues. V lost 3 bases and J lost 6; bases outside the gene matches: 8. CDR1 and CDR2 (germline): GTSNPN, SVGIG (reference sequence).

CDR3 amino acids: CASSVTRGGTGELFF. CDR3 nucleotide sequence: TGTGCCAGCAGCGTGACCCGAGGGGGCACCGGGGAGCTGTTTTTT. The genes are TRBV9 and TRBJ2-2; D possibly corresponds to TRBD1 (6 bases). The germline V gene encodes CDR1 SGDLS and CDR2 YYNGEE. The CDR3 consists of 15 residues. Between the trimmed V and J ends, which lost 2 bases and 4 bases, there was a span of 12 bases.

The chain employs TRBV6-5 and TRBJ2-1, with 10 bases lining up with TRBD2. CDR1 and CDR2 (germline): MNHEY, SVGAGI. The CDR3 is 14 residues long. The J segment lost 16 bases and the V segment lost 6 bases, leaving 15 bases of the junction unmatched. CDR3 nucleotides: TGTGCCAGCAGCCCCCCTGGAGCGGGGGGGAAGTGTTTCTTC. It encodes CASSPPGAGGKCFF.

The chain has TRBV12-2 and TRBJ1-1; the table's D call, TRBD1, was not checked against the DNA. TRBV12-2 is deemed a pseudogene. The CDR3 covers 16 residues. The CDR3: CASRLGAQALNTEAFF. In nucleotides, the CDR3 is TGTGCAAGTCGCTTAGGCGCACAGGCGCTGAACACTGAAGCTTTCTTT.

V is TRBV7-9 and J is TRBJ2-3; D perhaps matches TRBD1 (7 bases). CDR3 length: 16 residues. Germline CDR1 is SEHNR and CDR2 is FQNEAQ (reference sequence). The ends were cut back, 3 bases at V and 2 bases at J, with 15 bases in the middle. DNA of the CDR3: TGTGCCAGCAGCTTTAGACAGGGAGGATACACAGATACGCAGTATTTT. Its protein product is CASSFRQGGYTDTQYF. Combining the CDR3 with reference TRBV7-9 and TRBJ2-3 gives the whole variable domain DTGVSQNPRHKITKRGQNVTFRCDPISEHNRLYWYRQTLGQGPEFLTYFQNEAQLEKSRLLSDRFSAERPKGSFSTLEIQRTEQGDSAMYLCASSFRQGGYTDTQYFGPGTRLTVL.

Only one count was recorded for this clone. The DNA of the CDR3 is TGTGCCAGCAGCTTAGCTCGGCCCGGGACAGGGGGCTACGAGCAGTACTTC. This sequence encodes CASSLARPGTGGYEQYF. The rearrangement links TRBV7-9 to TRBJ2-7, with TRBD1 matching over 11 bases. The germline V gene has CDR1 SEHNR and CDR2 FQNEAQ (reference sequence). Trimming took 0 bases from V and 3 from J; bases not matched to a gene: 7. This CDR3 comprises 17 residues.

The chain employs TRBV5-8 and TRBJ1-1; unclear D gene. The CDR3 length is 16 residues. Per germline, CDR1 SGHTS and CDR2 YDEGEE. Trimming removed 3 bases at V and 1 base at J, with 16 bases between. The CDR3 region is CASSWRSGLGNTEAFF. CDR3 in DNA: TGTGCCAGCAGCTGGAGGTCGGGGTTGGGGAACACTGAAGCTTTCTTT.

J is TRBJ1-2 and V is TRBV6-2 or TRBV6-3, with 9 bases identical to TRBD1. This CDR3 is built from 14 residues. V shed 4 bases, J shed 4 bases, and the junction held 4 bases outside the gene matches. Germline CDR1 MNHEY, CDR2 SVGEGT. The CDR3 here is CASSSWGQGYGYTF. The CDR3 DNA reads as TGTGCCAGCAGTTCCTGGGGACAGGGCTATGGCTACACCTTC.

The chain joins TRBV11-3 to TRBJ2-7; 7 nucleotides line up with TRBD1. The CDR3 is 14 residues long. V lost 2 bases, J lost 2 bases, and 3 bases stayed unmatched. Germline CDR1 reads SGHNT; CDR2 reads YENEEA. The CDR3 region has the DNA TGTGCCAGCAGCTTACGGACAGGTCCCTACGAGCAGTACTTC. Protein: CASSLRTGPYEQYF. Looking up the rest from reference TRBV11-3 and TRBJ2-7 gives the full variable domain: EAGVVQSPRYKIIEKKQPVAFWCNPISGHNTLYWYLQNLGQGPELLIRYENEEAVDDSQLPKDRFSAERLKGVDSTLKIQPAELGDSAVYLCASSLRTGPYEQYFGPGTRLTVT.

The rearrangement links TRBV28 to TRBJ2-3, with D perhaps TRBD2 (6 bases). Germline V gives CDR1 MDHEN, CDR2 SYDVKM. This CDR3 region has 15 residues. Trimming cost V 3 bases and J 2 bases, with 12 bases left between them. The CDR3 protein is CASSFSAGFTDTQYF. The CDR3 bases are TGTGCCAGCAGTTTTTCGGCGGGGTTCACAGATACGCAGTATTTT.

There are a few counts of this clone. The chain's CDR3 is CASSLDRGTGELFF. DNA of the CDR3: TGTGCCAGCAGCCTTGACAGGGGCACCGGGGAGCTGTTTTTT. The chain couples TRBV6-4 to TRBJ2-2; TRBD1 matches at 8 bases. The CDR3 totals 14 residues. Germline V gene data show CDR1 as MRHNA and CDR2 as SNTAGT. J gave up 4 bases and V 6 bases, and 4 bases lay outside the gene matches.

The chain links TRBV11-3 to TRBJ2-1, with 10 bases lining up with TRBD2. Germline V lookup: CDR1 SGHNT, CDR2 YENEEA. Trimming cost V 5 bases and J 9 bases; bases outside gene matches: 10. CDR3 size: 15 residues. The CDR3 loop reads CASSRRLAGVGEQFF. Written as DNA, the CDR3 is TGTGCCAGCAGCCGTCGGCTAGCGGGAGTCGGTGAGCAGTTCTTC.

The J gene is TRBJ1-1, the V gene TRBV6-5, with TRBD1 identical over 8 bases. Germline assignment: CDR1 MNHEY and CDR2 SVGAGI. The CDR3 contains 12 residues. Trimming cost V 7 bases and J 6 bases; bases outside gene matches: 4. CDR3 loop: CASNRGGPEAFF. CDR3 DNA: TGTGCCAGCAACAGGGGGGGGCCTGAAGCTTTCTTT.

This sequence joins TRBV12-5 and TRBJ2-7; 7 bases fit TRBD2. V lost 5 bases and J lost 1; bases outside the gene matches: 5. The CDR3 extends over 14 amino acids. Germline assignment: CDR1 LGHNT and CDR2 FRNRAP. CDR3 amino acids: CASGPTGGSYEQYF. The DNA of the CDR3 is TGTGCTAGTGGTCCGACGGGGGGTTCCTACGAGCAGTACTTC.